Listed below are T cell receptor beta chains from one sample, sequenced in a study of molecular identifiers for immune sequencing clone quantification. TCRdb independently ran MiXCR on the PCR reads; one entry per CDR3 protein. The data contain approximately 500,000 distinct CDR3 sequences, around 21% of them singletons. The specimen was naive CD8+ T cells from blood, with Jurkat cell RNA spiked in. The receptors were sampled from a human donor in good health. Some libraries in this study had Jurkat cell RNA spiked in. The CDR3 runs from the conserved cysteine through the conserved F or W. Each record gives: J gene, D gene, V gene, clone size, CDR3 protein, CDR3 DNA. A D gene is named only where the DNA matches it firmly. Clone size appears in some rows only: once, few, many, or a class for an expanded clone.

>TRBJ2-7|-|TRBV28|many
CASSSSGGRNEQYF
TGTGCCAGCAGTTCAAGCGGCGGGCGGAACGAGCAGTACTTC
>TRBJ2-7|-|TRBV19|many
CASSSEGRTYEQYF
TGTGCCAGTAGTTCGGAGGGGAGGACCTACGAGCAGTACTTC
>TRBJ2-3|-|TRBV30|-
CAWSVTLSYTQYF
TGTGCCTGGAGTGTAACCCTCTCTTATACGCAGTATTTT
>TRBJ1-1|TRBD1|TRBV12-5|many
CASGLGTGNNAEAFF
TGTGCTAGTGGTTTGGGGACAGGGAACAACGCTGAAGCTTTCTTT
>TRBJ1-4|-|TRBV4-3|few
CASSQDLGGFSEKLFF
TGCGCCAGCAGCCAAGATCTGGGCGGCTTTAGTGAAAAACTGTTTTTT
>TRBJ2-5|TRBD1|TRBV7-6|few
CASSQNRGETQYF
TGTGCCAGCAGCCAGAACAGGGGAGAGACCCAGTACTTC
>TRBJ2-4|-|TRBV7-8|once
CASSDRKNIQYF
TGTGCCAGCAGCGACCGGAAAAACATTCAGTACTTC
>TRBJ2-7|-|TRBV7-9|few
CASSPVGGYKYYEQYF
TGTGCCAGCAGCCCGGTTGGAGGGTACAAATACTACGAGCAGTACTTC
>TRBJ1-1|-|TRBV6-2/TRBV6-3|few
CASSLGHWNTEAFF
TGTGCCAGCAGCCTGGGACACTGGAACACTGAAGCTTTCTTT
>TRBJ1-3|-|TRBV7-2|many
CASSLEPRAGNTIYF
TGTGCCAGCAGCTTAGAGCCCAGGGCTGGAAACACCATATATTTT
>TRBJ1-1|TRBD1|TRBV7-2|-
CASSRRTGGFTNTEAFF
TGTGCCAGCAGCCGTCGGACAGGGGGCTTCACGAACACTGAAGCTTTCTTT
>TRBJ2-1|TRBD2|TRBV6-2/TRBV6-3|-
CASSYTPGSGGYNEQFF
TGTGCCAGCAGCTACACGCCTGGGAGCGGGGGATACAATGAGCAGTTCTTC
>TRBJ2-3|-|TRBV4-1|few
CASSQVTVSTDTQYF
TGCGCCAGCAGCCAAGTTACAGTCAGCACAGATACGCAGTATTTT
>TRBJ1-5|-|TRBV30|few
CAWSPSNQPQHF
TGTGCCTGGAGCCCGAGCAATCAGCCCCAGCATTTT
>TRBJ2-5|-|TRBV7-2|many
CASSLEARQYQETQYF
TGTGCCAGCAGCTTAGAGGCCAGGCAGTACCAAGAGACCCAGTACTTC
>TRBJ2-2|-|TRBV19|-
CASRTRTGELFF
TGTGCCAGTCGGACTCGTACCGGGGAGCTGTTTTTT
>TRBJ2-1|-|TRBV30|-
CAFGSSYNEQFF
TGTGCCTTTGGAAGCTCCTACAATGAGCAGTTCTTC
>TRBJ2-2|-|TRBV29-1|many
CSVGGTLNTGELFF
TGCAGCGTTGGCGGGACACTTAACACCGGGGAGCTGTTTTTT
>TRBJ1-1|TRBD1|TRBV6-1|-
CASRNWTGRNTEAFF
TGTGCCAGCAGAAACTGGACAGGGCGAAACACTGAAGCTTTCTTT
>TRBJ2-7|-|TRBV7-9|few
CASSNSSMAYEQYF
TGTGCCAGCAGCAACAGTTCCATGGCCTACGAGCAGTACTTC
>TRBJ2-1|-|TRBV6-6|-
CASSYPEEGAQVYNEQFF
TGTGCCAGCAGTTACCCGGAGGAGGGGGCACAGGTATACAATGAGCAGTTCTTC
>TRBJ1-4|TRBD1|TRBV2|-
CASSEGGGNEKLFF
TGTGCCAGCAGTGAAGGAGGGGGCAATGAAAAACTGTTTTTT
>TRBJ2-7|TRBD2|TRBV20-1|few
CSAELAGDSYEQYF
TGCAGTGCTGAACTAGCGGGTGACTCCTACGAGCAGTACTTC
>TRBJ1-4|-|TRBV27|-
CASSLASSRGVKLFF
TGTGCCAGCAGTTTAGCTTCATCCCGCGGGGTAAAACTGTTTTTT
>TRBJ2-7|-|TRBV27|few
CASSLSASASYEQYF
TGTGCCAGCAGTTTATCGGCTAGCGCGTCCTACGAGCAGTACTTC
>TRBJ1-1|-|TRBV12-3/TRBV12-4|many
CASRVSGNTEAFF
TGTGCCAGCAGAGTTTCGGGGAACACTGAAGCTTTCTTT
>TRBJ2-4|-|TRBV7-9|many
CASSPPGQGSKNIQYF
TGTGCCAGCAGCCCCCCCGGCCAGGGATCCAAAAACATTCAGTACTTC
>TRBJ2-3|-|TRBV6-2/TRBV6-3|few
CASSYSSQRSSTDTQYF
TGTGCCAGCAGTTATTCTTCCCAGCGGTCTAGCACAGATACGCAGTATTTT
>TRBJ1-5|-|TRBV11-2|-
CASSLGADYNQPQHF
TGTGCCAGCAGCTTAGGGGCAGATTACAATCAGCCCCAGCATTTT
>TRBJ1-4|-|TRBV7-6|few
CASSARDASEKLFF
TGTGCCAGCAGCGCCCGGGACGCGAGTGAAAAACTGTTTTTT
>TRBJ1-1|-|TRBV6-4|many
CASSEEANTEAFF
TGTGCCAGCAGCGAAGAAGCGAACACTGAAGCTTTCTTT
>TRBJ2-7|TRBD1|TRBV11-2|few
CASSHYQDRGYEQYF
TGTGCCAGCAGCCATTACCAAGACAGGGGTTACGAGCAGTACTTC
>TRBJ1-5|TRBD1|TRBV28|few
CASSVIMGTDFDQPQHF
TGTGCCAGCAGTGTAATAATGGGGACAGACTTTGATCAGCCCCAGCATTTT
>TRBJ2-1|TRBD2|TRBV6-2/TRBV6-3|few
CASSRIGTSGLPNEQFF
TGTGCCAGCAGCAGGATTGGGACTAGCGGGCTCCCCAATGAGCAGTTCTTC
>TRBJ2-1|TRBD2|TRBV7-6|few
CASSLAVAGPYNEQFF
TGTGCCAGCAGCTTAGCTGTAGCGGGACCTTACAATGAGCAGTTCTTC
>TRBJ2-7|-|TRBV4-1|-
CASSQDPRDYEQYF
TGCGCCAGCAGCCAAGATCCGCGGGACTACGAGCAGTACTTC
>TRBJ2-1|TRBD2|TRBV6-2/TRBV6-3|-
CATLRERGVYNEQFF
TGTGCCACCCTTCGGGAGCGGGGTGTTTACAATGAGCAGTTCTTC
>TRBJ1-1|-|TRBV6-2/TRBV6-3|many
CASSLREGRTEAFF
TGTGCCAGCAGTCTCCGGGAAGGGCGTACTGAAGCTTTCTTT
>TRBJ2-1|TRBD1|TRBV4-1|-
CASSQRDRYNEQFF
TGCGCCAGCAGCCAACGGGACAGATACAATGAGCAGTTCTTC
>TRBJ1-1|-|TRBV5-1|many
CASSLVGFPEAFF
TGCGCCAGCAGCTTGGTAGGCTTTCCTGAAGCTTTCTTT
>TRBJ2-4|TRBD1|TRBV7-9|few
CASSSDAGQDNIQYF
TGTGCCAGCAGCTCTGATGCAGGACAGGACAACATTCAGTACTTC
>TRBJ2-7|-|TRBV5-4|many
CASSLGTNEQYF
TGTGCCAGCAGCTTGGGGACCAACGAGCAGTACTTC
>TRBJ2-1|-|TRBV11-2|-
CASSLFGKSYNEQFF
TGTGCCAGCAGCTTATTTGGGAAATCCTACAATGAGCAGTTCTTC
>TRBJ2-2|-|TRBV4-3|many
CASSQDWGTGELFF
TGCGCCAGCAGCCAAGATTGGGGTACCGGGGAGCTGTTTTTT
>TRBJ2-7|-|TRBV20-1|-
CSASRKDRLYGQYF
TGCAGTGCTAGTCGCAAGGACAGACTCTACGGGCAGTACTTC
>TRBJ1-4|TRBD1|TRBV20-1|-
CSASDRVEEKLFF
TGCAGTGCTAGTGACAGGGTGGAGGAAAAACTGTTTTTT
>TRBJ1-2|-|TRBV2|few
CASNDGYRDGYTF
TGTGCCAGCAACGACGGGTACAGGGATGGCTACACCTTC
>TRBJ2-7|-|TRBV27|few
CASSYQSSYEQYF
TGTGCCAGCAGTTACCAGAGCTCCTACGAGCAGTACTTC
>TRBJ2-3|TRBD2|TRBV7-2|many
CASSLDAGGNEDTQYF
TGTGCCAGCAGCTTAGATGCGGGGGGTAATGAAGATACGCAGTATTTT
>TRBJ2-7|TRBD2|TRBV20-1|many
CSAMGLAASYEQYF
TGCAGTGCTATGGGGCTAGCGGCGTCCTACGAGCAGTACTTC
>TRBJ1-2|-|TRBV20-1|few
CSARDPTLGLTYGYTF
TGCAGTGCTAGAGACCCCACCCTGGGGCTCACTTATGGCTACACCTTC
>TRBJ1-6|-|TRBV27|-
CASSEQSVYSPLHF
TGTGCCAGCAGTGAACAGTCAGTATATTCACCCCTCCACTTT
>TRBJ2-1|TRBD1|TRBV7-9|few
CASSLVQGANEQFF
TGTGCCAGCAGCTTAGTACAGGGGGCTAATGAGCAGTTCTTC
>TRBJ2-7|TRBD2|TRBV19|few
CASSFSSGRYEQYF
TGTGCCAGTAGTTTTTCTAGCGGAAGATACGAGCAGTACTTC
>TRBJ2-7|-|TRBV29-1|many
CSVGPTAYEQYF
TGCAGCGTTGGACCGACTGCCTACGAGCAGTACTTC
>TRBJ1-1|-|TRBV9|many
CASSTGQMNTEAFF
TGTGCCAGCAGCACCGGACAGATGAACACTGAAGCTTTCTTT